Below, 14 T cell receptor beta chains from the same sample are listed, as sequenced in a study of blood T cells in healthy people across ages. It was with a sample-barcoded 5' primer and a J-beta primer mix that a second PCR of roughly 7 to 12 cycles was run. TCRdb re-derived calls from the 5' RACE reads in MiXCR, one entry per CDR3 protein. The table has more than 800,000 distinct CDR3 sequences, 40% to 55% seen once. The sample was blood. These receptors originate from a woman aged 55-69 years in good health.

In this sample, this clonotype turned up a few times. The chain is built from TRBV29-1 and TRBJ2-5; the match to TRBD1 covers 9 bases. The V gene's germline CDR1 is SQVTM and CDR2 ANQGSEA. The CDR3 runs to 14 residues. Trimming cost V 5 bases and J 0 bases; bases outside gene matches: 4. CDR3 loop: CSVQQGANQETQYF. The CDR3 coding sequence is TGCAGCGTTCAACAGGGGGCCAACCAAGAGACCCAGTACTTC. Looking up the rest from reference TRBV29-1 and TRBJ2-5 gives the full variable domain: SAVISQKPSRDICQRGTSLTIQCQVDSQVTMMFWYRQQPGQSLTLIATANQGSEATYESGFVIDKFPISRPNLTFSTLTVSNMSPEDSSIYLCSVQQGANQETQYFGPGTRLLVL.

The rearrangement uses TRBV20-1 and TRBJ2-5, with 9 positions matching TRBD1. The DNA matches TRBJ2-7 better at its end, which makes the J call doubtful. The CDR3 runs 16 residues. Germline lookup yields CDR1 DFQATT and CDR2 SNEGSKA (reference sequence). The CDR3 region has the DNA TGCAGTGCTAGAGATCTGGGGACAGGGTTCTGGCACGAGCAGTACTTC. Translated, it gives CSARDLGTGFWHEQYF.

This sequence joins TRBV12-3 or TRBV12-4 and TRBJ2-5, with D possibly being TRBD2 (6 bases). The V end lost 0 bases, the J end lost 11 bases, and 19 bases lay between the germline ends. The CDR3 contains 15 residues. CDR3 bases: TGTGCCAGCAGTTTAGCCGGGGGAGTCAGGGATGAGCAGTACTTC. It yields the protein CASSLAGGVRDEQYF.

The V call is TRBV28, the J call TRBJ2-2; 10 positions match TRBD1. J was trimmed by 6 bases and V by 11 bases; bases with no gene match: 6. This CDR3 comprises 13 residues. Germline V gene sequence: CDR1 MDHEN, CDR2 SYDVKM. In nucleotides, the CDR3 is TGTGCCGGACAGGGGGAAGGCGCCGGGGAGCTGTTTTTT. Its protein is CAGQGEGAGELFF. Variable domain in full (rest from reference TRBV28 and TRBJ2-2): DVKVTQSSRYLVKRTGEKVFLECVQDMDHENMFWYRQDPGLGLRLIYFSYDVKMKEKGDIPEGYSVSREKKERFSLILESASTNQTSMYLCAGQGEGAGELFFGEGSRLTVL.

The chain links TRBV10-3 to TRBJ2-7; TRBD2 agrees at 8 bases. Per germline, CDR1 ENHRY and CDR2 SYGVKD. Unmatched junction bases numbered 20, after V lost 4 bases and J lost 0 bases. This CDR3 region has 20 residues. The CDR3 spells CAISARGRQPGDRSSYEQYF. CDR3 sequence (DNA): TGTGCCATCAGTGCCCGCGGGAGGCAGCCCGGCGATCGAAGCTCCTACGAGCAGTACTTC.

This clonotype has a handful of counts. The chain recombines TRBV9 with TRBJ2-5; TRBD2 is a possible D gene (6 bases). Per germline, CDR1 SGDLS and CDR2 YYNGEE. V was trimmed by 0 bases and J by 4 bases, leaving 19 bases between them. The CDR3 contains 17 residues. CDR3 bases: TGTGCCAGCAGCGTAGGAAACGGGCGGACGGAGGGAGAGACCCAGTACTTC. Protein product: CASSVGNGRTEGETQYF.

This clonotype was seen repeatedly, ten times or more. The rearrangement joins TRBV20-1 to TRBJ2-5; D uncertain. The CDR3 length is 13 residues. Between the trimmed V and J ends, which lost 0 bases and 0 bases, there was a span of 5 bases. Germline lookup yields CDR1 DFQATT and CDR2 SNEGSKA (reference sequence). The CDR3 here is CSARDMYQETQYF. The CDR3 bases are TGCAGTGCTAGAGATATGTACCAAGAGACCCAGTACTTC.

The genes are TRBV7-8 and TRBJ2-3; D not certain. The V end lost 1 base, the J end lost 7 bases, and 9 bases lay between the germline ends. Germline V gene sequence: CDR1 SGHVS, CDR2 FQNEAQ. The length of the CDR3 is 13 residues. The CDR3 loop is CASSLELTHTQYF. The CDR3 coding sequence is TGTGCCAGCAGCTTAGAACTGACACATACGCAGTATTTT.

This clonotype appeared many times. CDR3 DNA sequence: TGTGCCAGCAGTATTGGACAGGGTACCTACGAGCAGTACTTC. Residues: CASSIGQGTYEQYF. The chain employs TRBV27 and TRBJ2-7; 8 nucleotides line up with TRBD1. After removal of 5 bases from V and 2 bases from J, the junction contained 5 bases not matched to a gene. The CDR3 runs 14 residues. CDR1 is MNHEY, CDR2 SMNVEV, per germline (reference sequence).

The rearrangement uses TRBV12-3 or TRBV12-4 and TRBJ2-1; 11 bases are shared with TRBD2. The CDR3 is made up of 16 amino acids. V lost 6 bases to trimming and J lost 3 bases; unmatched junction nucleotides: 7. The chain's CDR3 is CASSRGLAGDYNEQFF. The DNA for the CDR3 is TGTGCCAGCAGCCGAGGACTAGCGGGCGACTACAATGAGCAGTTCTTC.

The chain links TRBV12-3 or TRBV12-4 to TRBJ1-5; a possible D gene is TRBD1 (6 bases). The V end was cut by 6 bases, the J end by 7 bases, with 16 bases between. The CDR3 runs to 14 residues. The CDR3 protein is CASSVRVQGQPQHF. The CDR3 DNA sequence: TGTGCCAGCAGCGTACGGGTGCAGGGGCAGCCCCAGCATTTT.

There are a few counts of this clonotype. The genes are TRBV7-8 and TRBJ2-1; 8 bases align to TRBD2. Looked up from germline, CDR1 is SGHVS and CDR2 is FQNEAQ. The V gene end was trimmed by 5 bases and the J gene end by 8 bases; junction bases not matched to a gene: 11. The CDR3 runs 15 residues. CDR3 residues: CASSDAGTRGDEQFF. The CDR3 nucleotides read TGTGCCAGCAGCGATGCCGGGACTAGGGGCGATGAGCAGTTCTTC. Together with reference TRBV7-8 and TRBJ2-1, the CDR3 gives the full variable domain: GAGVSQSPRYKVAKRGQDVALRCDPISGHVSLFWYQQALGQGPEFLTYFQNEAQLDKSGLPSDRFFAERPEGSVSTLKIQRTQQEDSAVYLCASSDAGTRGDEQFFGPGTRLTVL.

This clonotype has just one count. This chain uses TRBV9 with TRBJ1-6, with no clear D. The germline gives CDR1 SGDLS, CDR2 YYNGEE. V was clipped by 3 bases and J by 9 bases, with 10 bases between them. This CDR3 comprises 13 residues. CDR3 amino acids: CASSADGSSPLHF. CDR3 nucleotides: TGTGCCAGCAGCGCCGACGGTTCTTCACCCCTCCACTTT.

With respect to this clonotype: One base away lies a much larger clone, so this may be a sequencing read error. The CDR3 loop is CANRQRSYEQYF. The CDR3 DNA follows: TGTGCCAATAGACAGCGATCCTACGAGCAGTACTTC. V and J are TRBV28 and TRBJ2-7, with a tentative D call TRBD1 (5 bases). The germline V gene encodes CDR1 MDHEN and CDR2 SYDVKM. V was clipped by 10 bases and J by 1 base, with 11 bases between them. This CDR3 is 12 amino acids long.